This T cell receptor beta chain was found in a study of post-analysis software for immune sequencing data. Across the whole study: Recorded subtypes: relapsing-remitting, secondary progressive, progressive-relapsing; some patients unannotated. Findings and caveats of the study: Relative to controls, patients had several TRBV segments at higher frequency, with TRBV5-6, TRBV5-1 and TRBV20-1 among these. Normalized Chao1 diversity was significantly reduced in patients versus controls.

V was pared by 5 bases and J by 0 bases, with 14 bases between. The V gene's germline CDR1 is LNHNV and CDR2 YYDKDF (reference sequence). The CDR3 is 16 residues long. Built from TCR beta cDNA, the libraries had unique molecular identifiers in them. TCRdb reprocessed the PCR reads via MiXCR and lists one record per CDR3 protein. The sample shows roughly 540,000 distinct CDR3 sequences, around 36% of them seen only once. In this sample, this clonotype turned up a few times. The antigen is not known. The sequenced sample consisted of blood. The chain is built from TRBV15 and TRBJ2-4, with D unresolved. This receptor was taken from a girl aged 2-17 years with multiple sclerosis. In DNA, the CDR3 is TGTGCCACCAGCGGCGCCTTACTCCTAGCCAAAAACATTCAGTACTTC. Amino acid sequence: CATSGALLLAKNIQYF.